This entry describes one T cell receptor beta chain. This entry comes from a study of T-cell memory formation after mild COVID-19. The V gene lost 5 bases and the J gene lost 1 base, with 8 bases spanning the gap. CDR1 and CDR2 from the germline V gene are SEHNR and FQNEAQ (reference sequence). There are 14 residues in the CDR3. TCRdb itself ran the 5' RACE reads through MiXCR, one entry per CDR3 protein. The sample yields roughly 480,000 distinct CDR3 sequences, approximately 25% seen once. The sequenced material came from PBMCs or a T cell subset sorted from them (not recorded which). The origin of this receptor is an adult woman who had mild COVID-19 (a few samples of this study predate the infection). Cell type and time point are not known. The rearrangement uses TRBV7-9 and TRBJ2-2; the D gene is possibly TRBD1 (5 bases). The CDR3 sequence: CASSAGWNTGELFF. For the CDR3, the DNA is TGTGCCAGCAGCGCAGGGTGGAACACCGGGGAGCTGTTTTTT.